These 2 T cell receptor beta chains came from one sample sequenced in a study of OX40 agonist ivuxolimab in advanced cancers. TCRdb keeps only in-frame clones here, not all; method: immunoSEQ multiplex PCR. The sample yields about 89,000 clones, 70% to 90% seen once. Here the sequenced sample was CD4+ or CD8+ T cells sorted from blood, taken in a trial of the OX40 agonist ivuxolimab. These receptors originate from an adult with an advanced solid tumor such as melanoma, head and neck, liver or kidney cancer.

In its sample, this clone was seen once. The genes are TRBV4-3 and TRBJ2-7; D might be TRBD1 or TRBD2, each matching 6 bases. The CDR3 length is 17 residues. Trimming stripped 10 bases from V and 2 bases from J, with 27 bases between. Per the germline V gene, CDR1 is LGHNA and CDR2 is YSLEER. CDR3 coding DNA: TGCGCCAACTACCTAAAAGGGGGGCTCGATTTTACCTACGAGCAGTACTTC. As protein: CANYLKGGLDFTYEQYF.

The chain uses TRBV19 and TRBJ1-2; D remains unclear. This CDR3 is built from 14 residues. Trimming stripped 6 bases from V and 4 bases from J, with 15 bases between. Germline loops: CDR1 LNHDA, CDR2 SQIVND (reference sequence). The CDR3 here is CASRYRVDFYGYTF. As DNA, the CDR3 is TGTGCCAGTAGGTACAGAGTTGACTTCTATGGCTACACCTTC.